One and the same sample provided the 12 T cell receptor beta chains below, sequenced in a study of cytomegalovirus exposure and HLA in healthy donors. Primers included in the PCR were 60 Vbeta and 13 Jbeta primers. The method was immunoSEQ multiplex PCR; TCRdb's version includes in-frame clones alone and lacks a portion of them. Found here are some 150,000 clones, around 77% of them singletons; the top ten hold 2% to 2.5%. The source material was PBMCs. The receptor source for this set is a young woman in good health and CMV-seropositive.

The genes are TRBV4-3 and TRBJ1-4, with 7 bases matching TRBD1. J was trimmed by 6 bases and V by 2 bases; bases with no gene match: 9. Germline V gene sequence: CDR1 LGHNA, CDR2 YSLEER. The CDR3 spans 16 residues. The CDR3 DNA reads TGCGCCAGCAGCCAAACCTACAGGGGACGCGATGAAAAACTGTTTTTT. Residues: CASSQTYRGRDEKLFF.

A few counts support this clone. J is TRBJ1-6 and V is TRBV9; 10 bases line up with TRBD1. V lost 0 bases and J lost 9; bases outside the gene matches: 3. This CDR3 comprises 15 residues. CDR1 SGDLS and CDR2 YYNGEE come from the germline V gene. The CDR3 DNA reads as TGTGCCAGCAGCGTAGCTGGGGACAGGGGTTCACCCCTCCACTTT. It translates to CASSVAGDRGSPLHF.

This rearrangement joins TRBV6-1 to TRBJ1-2; D is ambiguous. With 0 bases removed from V and 3 bases from J, the gap between germline ends came to 8 bases. Germline V CDR1 and CDR2: MNHNS, SASEGT. The CDR3 has 14 residues. The CDR3, as DNA: TGTGCCAGCAGTGAAGCGTCCAGCGACTATGGCTACACCTTC. Encoded protein: CASSEASSDYGYTF.

The rearrangement uses TRBV13 and TRBJ1-2, with a tentative D call TRBD1 (6 bases). This CDR3 has 14 residues. Looked up from germline, CDR1 is PRHDT and CDR2 is FYEKMQ (reference sequence). The V and J ends lost 2 bases and 4 bases respectively, with 11 bases between them. The CDR3 region is CASSLRGTGYGYTF. CDR3 nucleotides: TGTGCCAGCAGCTTAAGGGGGACGGGCTATGGCTACACCTTC. Filled out from reference TRBV13 and TRBJ1-2, the complete variable domain reads AAGVIQSPRHLIKEKRETATLKCYPIPRHDTVYWYQQGPGQDPQFLISFYEKMQSDKGSIPDRFSAQQFSDYHSELNMSSLELGDSALYFCASSLRGTGYGYTFGSGTRLTVV.

This chain uses TRBV7-2 with TRBJ1-5; 9 bases match TRBD1. The CDR3 spans 16 residues. Germline loops: CDR1 SGHTA, CDR2 FQGNSA. The trim removed 5 bases at V and 8 bases at J, leaving 13 bases unmatched. The CDR3 reads CASSRHDTTGGKPQHF. DNA of the CDR3: TGTGCCAGCAGCCGACACGATACGACAGGGGGTAAGCCCCAGCATTTT.

This clone was seen only a few times. The chain has TRBV7-9 and TRBJ2-7; TRBD1 matches 10 bases. V trimming: 6 bases; J trimming: 2 bases; junction bases outside the gene matches: 4. This CDR3 region has 14 residues. Germline CDR1 SEHNR, CDR2 FQNEAQ (reference sequence). The DNA of the CDR3 is TGTGCCAGCAGTATAGGACAGGGGGCCTACGAGCAGTACTTC. This codes for CASSIGQGAYEQYF.

This chain joins TRBV5-1 and TRBJ2-5; a possible D gene is TRBD2 (6 bases). The CDR3 consists of 15 residues. The germline gives CDR1 SGHRS, CDR2 YFSETQ. The ends were cut back, 4 bases at V and 5 bases at J, with 18 bases in the middle. CDR3 loop: CASSPAERVRETQYF. The CDR3 nucleotides read TGCGCCAGCAGCCCGGCGGAGCGGGTTCGTGAGACCCAGTACTTC.

V is TRBV6-6 and J is TRBJ1-6, with 7 bases lining up with TRBD1. J lost 9 bases, V lost 7 bases, and 12 bases had no gene match. Germline CDR1 is MNHNY and CDR2 is SVGAGI (reference sequence). The CDR3 extends over 15 amino acids. The DNA of the CDR3 is TGTGCCAGCACCCGACAGGGAGGCTCTTTTTCACCCCTCCACTTT. Its protein product is CASTRQGGSFSPLHF.

The chain combines TRBV5-1 with TRBJ1-2; TRBD1 agrees at 8 bases. The CDR3 covers 14 residues. Germline V gene data show CDR1 as SGHRS and CDR2 as YFSETQ. V was clipped by 6 bases and J by 5 bases; unmatched bases: 9. CDR3 amino acids: CASKAPGGEYGYTF. The CDR3 bases are TGCGCCAGCAAGGCTCCAGGGGGCGAATATGGCTACACCTTC.

The V gene is TRBV27, the J gene TRBJ1-1; D is uncertain. The CDR3 contains 14 residues. The germline V gene encodes CDR1 MNHEY and CDR2 SMNVEV (reference sequence). Between the trimmed V and J ends, which lost 5 bases and 3 bases, there was a span of 13 bases. The CDR3 DNA follows: TGTGCCAGCAGTAACCTTAATCGGGACACTGAAGCTTTCTTT. The encoded protein is CASSNLNRDTEAFF.

The chain recombines TRBV7-2 with TRBJ1-3, with D unresolved. The germline V and J ends were trimmed by 1 base and 0 bases, with 7 bases remaining between them. Germline-derived CDR1 and CDR2 are SGHTA and FQGNSA. CDR3 size: 15 residues. Here the CDR3 reads CASSLDRRSGNTIYF. CDR3 DNA sequence: TGTGCCAGCAGCTTAGACAGACGCTCTGGAAACACCATATATTTT.

The rearrangement uses TRBV5-4 and TRBJ2-7; possible D gene TRBD2, 6 bases. With 1 base removed from V and 1 base from J, the gap between germline ends came to 9 bases. Germline V CDR1 and CDR2: SGHNT, YYREEE (reference sequence). The CDR3 is made up of 14 amino acids. CDR3 sequence: CASSLMTRSYEQYF. The DNA of the CDR3 is TGTGCCAGCAGCTTGATGACTAGATCCTACGAGCAGTACTTC.